One and the same sample provided the 9 T cell receptor beta chains below, sequenced in a study of shared clonotypes between healthy human individuals. TCRdb's table, derived via immunoSEQ multiplex PCR, lists solely in-frame clones and lacks some. The top ten clones hold under 15% of a sample with about 480,000 clones, 60% to 85% of them seen once. Sequenced input: PBMCs. These receptors were taken from a woman aged 40 to 50 in good health. Some clones in this sample may be carry-over from other donors' samples.

This rearrangement joins TRBV7-3 to TRBJ1-1; maybe TRBD1 (5 bases). CDR3 length: 14 residues. The germline V gene encodes CDR1 SGHTA and CDR2 FQGTGA. Trimming stripped 5 bases from V and 5 bases from J, with 15 bases between. CDR3 in DNA: TGTGCCAGCAGCACCAACCCCGGGGCTACTGAAGCTTTCTTT. This codes for CASSTNPGATEAFF.

The chain is built from TRBV7-6 and TRBJ1-3; 8 positions agree with TRBD1. Germline V gene lookup returns CDR1 SGHVS and CDR2 FNYEAQ. The CDR3 sequence is 16 residues long. Trimming removed 5 bases from V and 3 bases from J; junction bases left unmatched: 9. For the CDR3, the DNA is TGTGCCAGCAGCAGGCGACAGGGGACTTTTGGAAACACCATATATTTT. This gives the protein CASSRRQGTFGNTIYF.

V usage is TRBV30 and J usage is TRBJ2-7; no definite D call. The germline CDR1 and CDR2 sequences are GTSNPN and SVGIG (reference sequence). Trimming removed 5 bases from V and 4 bases from J, with 6 bases in between. CDR3 length equals 10 residues. The CDR3 sequence is CAWGAYEQYF. CDR3 nucleotide sequence: TGTGCCTGGGGCGCTTACGAGCAGTACTTC.

This clone was detected ten times or more. The DNA is omitted, as the CDR3 cannot be located on it reliably, and the CDR3 follows TCRdb's listing. The J gene is TRBJ2-3, the V gene TRBV21-1; the table's D call, TRBD1, was not checked against the DNA. TRBV21-1 corresponds to a pseudogene. From its first to its last residue, the CDR3 has 17 amino acids. The CDR3 sequence is CASSKGGWGTGTDTQYF.

This clone has just a few counts. The chain couples TRBV15 to TRBJ2-3; tentatively, D is TRBD2 (6 bases). This CDR3 has 14 residues. Germline values: CDR1 LNHNV, CDR2 YYDKDF (reference sequence). Trimming took 8 bases from V and 8 from J, leaving 20 bases between them. CDR3 nucleotides: TGTGCCACCGAGGACCCTACGGAGGGGCGTACGCAGTATTTT. Residues: CATEDPTEGRTQYF.

V is TRBV7-9 and J is TRBJ1-2; TRBD1 agrees at 11 bases. V lost 3 bases and J lost 6; bases outside the gene matches: 12. The CDR3 is 17 residues long. Germline CDR1 is SEHNR and CDR2 is FQNEAQ (reference sequence). The DNA of the CDR3 is TGTGCCAGCAGCTTCGCACCTCCGGGACAGGGGGTGGATGGCTACACCTTC. Translated: CASSFAPPGQGVDGYTF. The full variable domain, rest sourced from reference TRBV7-9 and TRBJ1-2, is DTGVSQNPRHKITKRGQNVTFRCDPISEHNRLYWYRQTLGQGPEFLTYFQNEAQLEKSRLLSDRFSAERPKGSFSTLEIQRTEQGDSAMYLCASSFAPPGQGVDGYTFGSGTRLTVV.

Only a few counts were recorded for this clone. This rearrangement joins TRBV18 to TRBJ2-3, with no clear D. Between the trimmed V and J ends, which lost 2 bases and 0 bases, there was a span of 6 bases. This CDR3 is 14 amino acids long. CDR1 KGHSH and CDR2 LQKENI come from the germline V gene. DNA for the CDR3: TGTGCCAGCTCACCAGACTCTAGCACAGATACGCAGTATTTT. Translated, it gives CASSPDSSTDTQYF. The complete variable domain, with remaining parts taken from reference TRBV18 and TRBJ2-3, reads NAGVMQNPRHLVRRRGQEARLRCSPMKGHSHVYWYRQLPEEGLKFMVYLQKENIIDESGMPKERFSAEFPKEGPSILRIQQVVRGDSAAYFCASSPDSSTDTQYFGPGTRLTVL.

This sequence joins TRBV20-1 and TRBJ2-7; TRBD1 might be the D (5 bases). CDR3 length: 11 amino acids. The V end lost 6 bases, the J end lost 4 bases, and 10 bases lay between the germline ends. Germline V gene data show CDR1 as DFQATT and CDR2 as SNEGSKA (reference sequence). CDR3 bases: TGCAGTGCGATCGACAGTTACGAGCAGTACTTC. Residues: CSAIDSYEQYF.

The V gene is TRBV28, the J gene TRBJ1-1; D is unclear. The CDR3 loop spans 14 amino acids. With 6 bases removed from V and 11 bases from J, the gap between germline ends came to 22 bases. Germline lookup yields CDR1 MDHEN and CDR2 SYDVKM. CDR3 sequence reads: CASSQPTANLCAFF. DNA of the CDR3: TGTGCCAGCAGCCAACCTACAGCGAACCTATGCGCTTTCTTT.